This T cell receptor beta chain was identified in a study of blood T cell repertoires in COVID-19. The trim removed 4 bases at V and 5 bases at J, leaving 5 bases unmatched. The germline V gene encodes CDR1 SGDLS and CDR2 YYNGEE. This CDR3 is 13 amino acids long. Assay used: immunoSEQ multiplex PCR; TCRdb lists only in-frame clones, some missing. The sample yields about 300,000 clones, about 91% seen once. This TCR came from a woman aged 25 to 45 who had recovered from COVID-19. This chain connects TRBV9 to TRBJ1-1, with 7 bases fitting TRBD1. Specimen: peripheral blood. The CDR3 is CASSPRGQTEAFF. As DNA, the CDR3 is TGTGCCAGCAGCCCCCGGGGACAGACTGAAGCTTTCTTT.